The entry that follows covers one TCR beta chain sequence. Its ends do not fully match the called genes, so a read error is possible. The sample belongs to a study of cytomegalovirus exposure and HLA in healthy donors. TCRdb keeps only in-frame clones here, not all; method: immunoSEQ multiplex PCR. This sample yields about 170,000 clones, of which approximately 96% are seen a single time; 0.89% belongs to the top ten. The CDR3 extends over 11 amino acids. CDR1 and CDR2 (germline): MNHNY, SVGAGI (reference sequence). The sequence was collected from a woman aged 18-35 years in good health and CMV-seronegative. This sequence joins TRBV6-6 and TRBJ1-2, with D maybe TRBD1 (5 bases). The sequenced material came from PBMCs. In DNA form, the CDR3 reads TGTGCCAGCTCAACCTCAGGGCAAGGAAATTTC. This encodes CASSTSGQGNF.